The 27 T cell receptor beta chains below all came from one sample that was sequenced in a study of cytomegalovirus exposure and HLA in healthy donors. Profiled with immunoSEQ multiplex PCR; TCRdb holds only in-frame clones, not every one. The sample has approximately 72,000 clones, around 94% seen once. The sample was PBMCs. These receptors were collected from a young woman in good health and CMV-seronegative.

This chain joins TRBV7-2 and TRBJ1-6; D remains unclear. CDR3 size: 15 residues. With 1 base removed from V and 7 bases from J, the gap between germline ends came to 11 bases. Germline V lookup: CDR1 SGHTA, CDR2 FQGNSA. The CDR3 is CASSLDGRRNSPLHF. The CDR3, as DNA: TGTGCCAGCAGCTTAGATGGTAGGAGGAATTCACCCCTCCACTTT. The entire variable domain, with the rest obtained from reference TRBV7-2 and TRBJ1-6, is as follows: GAGVSQSPSNKVTEKGKDVELRCDPISGHTALYWYRQSLGQGLEFLIYFQGNSAPDKSGLPSDRFSAERTGGSVSTLTIQRTQQEDSAVYLCASSLDGRRNSPLHFGNGTRLTVT.

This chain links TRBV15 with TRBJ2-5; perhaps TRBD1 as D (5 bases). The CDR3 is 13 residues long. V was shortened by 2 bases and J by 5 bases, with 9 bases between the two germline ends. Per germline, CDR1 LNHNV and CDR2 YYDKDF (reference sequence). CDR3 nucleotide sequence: TGTGCCACCAGCAGATCCTGGGGCGAGACCCAGTACTTC. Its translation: CATSRSWGETQYF.

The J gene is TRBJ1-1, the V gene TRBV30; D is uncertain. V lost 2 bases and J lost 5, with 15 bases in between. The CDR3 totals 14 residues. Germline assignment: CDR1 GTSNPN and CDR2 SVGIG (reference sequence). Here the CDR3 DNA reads TGTGCCTGGAGTAACCGCAGGAGAGGGACTGAAGCTTTCTTT. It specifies CAWSNRRRGTEAFF. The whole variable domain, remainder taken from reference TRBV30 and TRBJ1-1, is SQTIHQWPATLVQPVGSPLSLECTVEGTSNPNLYWYRQAAGRGLQLLFYSVGIGQISSEVPQNLSASRPQDRQFILSSKKLLLSDSGFYLCAWSNRRRGTEAFFGQGTRLTVV.

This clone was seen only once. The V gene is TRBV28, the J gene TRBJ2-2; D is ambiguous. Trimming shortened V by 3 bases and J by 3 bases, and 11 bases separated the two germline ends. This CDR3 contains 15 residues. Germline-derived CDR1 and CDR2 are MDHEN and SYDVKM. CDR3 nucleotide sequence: TGTGCCAGCAGTTTCGGCCGGAGCGACACCGGGGAGCTGTTTTTT. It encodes CASSFGRSDTGELFF.

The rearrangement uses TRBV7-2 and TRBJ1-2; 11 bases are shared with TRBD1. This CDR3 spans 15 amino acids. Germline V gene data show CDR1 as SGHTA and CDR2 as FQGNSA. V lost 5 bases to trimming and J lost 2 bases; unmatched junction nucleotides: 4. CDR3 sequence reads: CASSTRTGGNYGYTF. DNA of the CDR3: TGTGCCAGCAGCACCCGGACAGGGGGCAACTATGGCTACACCTTC.

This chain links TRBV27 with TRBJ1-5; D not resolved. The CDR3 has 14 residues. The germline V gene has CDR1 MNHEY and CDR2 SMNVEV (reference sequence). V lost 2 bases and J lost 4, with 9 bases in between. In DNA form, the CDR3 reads TGTGCCAGCAGTTTAAGTGTTAGTAATCAGCCCCAGCATTTT. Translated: CASSLSVSNQPQHF.

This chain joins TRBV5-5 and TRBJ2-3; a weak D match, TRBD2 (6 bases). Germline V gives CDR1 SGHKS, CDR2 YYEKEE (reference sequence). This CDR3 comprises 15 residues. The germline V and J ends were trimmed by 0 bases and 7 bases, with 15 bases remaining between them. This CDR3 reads CASSLGLLAQYTQYF. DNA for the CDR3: TGTGCCAGCAGCTTGGGACTTCTAGCGCAATATACGCAGTATTTT.

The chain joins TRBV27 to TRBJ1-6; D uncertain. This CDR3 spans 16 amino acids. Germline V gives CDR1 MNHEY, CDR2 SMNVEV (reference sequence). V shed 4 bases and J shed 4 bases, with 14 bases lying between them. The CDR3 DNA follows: TGTGCCAGCAGTTCCCCCAGTACCGCATATAATTCACCCCTCCACTTT. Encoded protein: CASSSPSTAYNSPLHF.

The CDR3 loop reads CASSQDPGAIMGYTF. The DNA for the CDR3 is TGCGCCAGCAGCCAAGATCCAGGGGCGATTATGGGCTACACCTTC. V and J are TRBV4-3 and TRBJ1-2; weak D call: TRBD1 (6 bases). The germline V gene has CDR1 LGHNA and CDR2 YSLEER. This CDR3 region has 15 residues. Trimming stripped 0 bases from V and 8 bases from J, with 16 bases between.

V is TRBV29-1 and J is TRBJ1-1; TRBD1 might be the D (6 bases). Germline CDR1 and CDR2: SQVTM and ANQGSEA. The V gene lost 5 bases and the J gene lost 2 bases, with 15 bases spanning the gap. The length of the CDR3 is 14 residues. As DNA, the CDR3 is TGCAGCGTTAAATCCGGGACACTTAACACTGAAGCTTTCTTT. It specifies CSVKSGTLNTEAFF. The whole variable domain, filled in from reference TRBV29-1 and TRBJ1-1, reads SAVISQKPSRDICQRGTSLTIQCQVDSQVTMMFWYRQQPGQSLTLIATANQGSEATYESGFVIDKFPISRPNLTFSTLTVSNMSPEDSSIYLCSVKSGTLNTEAFFGQGTRLTVV.

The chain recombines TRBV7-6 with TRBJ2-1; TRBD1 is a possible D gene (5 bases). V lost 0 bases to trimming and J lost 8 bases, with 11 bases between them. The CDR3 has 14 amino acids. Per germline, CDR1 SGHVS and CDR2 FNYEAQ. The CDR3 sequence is CASSLAGRADEQFF. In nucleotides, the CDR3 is TGTGCCAGCAGCTTAGCCGGCAGGGCCGATGAGCAGTTCTTC. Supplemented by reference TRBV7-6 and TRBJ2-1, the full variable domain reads GAGVSQSPRYKVTKRGQDVALRCDPISGHVSLYWYRQALGQGPEFLTYFNYEAQQDKSGLPNDRFSAERPEGSISTLTIQRTEQRDSAMYRCASSLAGRADEQFFGPGTRLTVL.

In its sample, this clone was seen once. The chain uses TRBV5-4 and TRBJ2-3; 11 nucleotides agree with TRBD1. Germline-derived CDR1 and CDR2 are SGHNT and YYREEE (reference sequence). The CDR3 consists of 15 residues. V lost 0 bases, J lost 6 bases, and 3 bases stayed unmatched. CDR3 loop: CASSLGDRGFDTQYF. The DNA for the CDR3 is TGTGCCAGCAGCTTGGGGGACAGGGGGTTTGATACGCAGTATTTT.

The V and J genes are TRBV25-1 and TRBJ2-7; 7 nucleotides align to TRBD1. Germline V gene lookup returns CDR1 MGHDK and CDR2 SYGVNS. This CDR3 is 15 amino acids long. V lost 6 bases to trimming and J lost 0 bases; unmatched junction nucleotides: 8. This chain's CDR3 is CASRETGLSSYEQYF. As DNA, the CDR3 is TGTGCCAGCAGGGAGACAGGGCTGAGCTCCTACGAGCAGTACTTC.

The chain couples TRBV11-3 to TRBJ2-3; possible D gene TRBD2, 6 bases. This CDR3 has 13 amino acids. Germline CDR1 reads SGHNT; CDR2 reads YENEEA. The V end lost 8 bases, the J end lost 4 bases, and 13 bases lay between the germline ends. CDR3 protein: CASCRGEADTQYF. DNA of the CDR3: TGTGCCAGCTGCCGAGGGGAGGCAGATACGCAGTATTTT.

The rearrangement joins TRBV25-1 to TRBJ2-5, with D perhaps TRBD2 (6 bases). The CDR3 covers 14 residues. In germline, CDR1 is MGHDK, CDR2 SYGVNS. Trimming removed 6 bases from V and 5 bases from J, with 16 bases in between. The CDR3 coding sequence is TGTGCCAGCAGCCCCCTCATGCTAGCGGAGACCCAGTACTTC. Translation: CASSPLMLAETQYF.

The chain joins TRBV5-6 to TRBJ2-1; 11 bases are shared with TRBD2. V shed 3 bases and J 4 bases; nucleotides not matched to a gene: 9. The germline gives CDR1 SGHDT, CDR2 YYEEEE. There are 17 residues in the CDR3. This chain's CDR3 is CASSSLASGGNYNEQFF. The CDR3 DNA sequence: TGTGCCAGCAGCTCCCTGGCTAGCGGGGGGAATTACAATGAGCAGTTCTTC.

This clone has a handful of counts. In DNA form, the CDR3 reads TGCAGCGTTGAAGATGCTCAAAACAGGGTCGCTTTCTTT. This sequence encodes CSVEDAQNRVAFF. The chain is built from TRBV29-1 and TRBJ1-1, with TRBD1 as a possible D gene (6 bases). This CDR3 is built from 13 residues. With 0 bases removed from V and 11 bases from J, the gap between germline ends came to 16 bases. Per the germline V gene, CDR1 is SQVTM and CDR2 is ANQGSEA.

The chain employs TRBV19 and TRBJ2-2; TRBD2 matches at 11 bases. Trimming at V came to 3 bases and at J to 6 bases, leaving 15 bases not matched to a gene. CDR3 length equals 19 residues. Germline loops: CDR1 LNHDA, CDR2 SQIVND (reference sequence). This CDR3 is CASSIRLSGGAGRAGELFF. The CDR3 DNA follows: TGTGCCAGTAGTATCCGCCTTAGCGGGGGGGCCGGGCGCGCCGGGGAGCTGTTTTTT.

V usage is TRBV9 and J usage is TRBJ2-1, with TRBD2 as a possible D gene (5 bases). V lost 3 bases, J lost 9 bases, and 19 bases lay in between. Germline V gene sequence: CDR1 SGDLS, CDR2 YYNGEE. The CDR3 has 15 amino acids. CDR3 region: CASSDRSLVEGEQFF. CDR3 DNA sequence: TGTGCCAGCAGCGATAGATCACTCGTAGAGGGTGAGCAGTTCTTC.

The CDR3 spells CASSLGTGTWAGANVLTF. The CDR3 region has the DNA TGTGCCAGCAGCTTGGGGACAGGGACTTGGGCCGGGGCCAACGTCCTGACTTTC. The chain employs TRBV5-6 and TRBJ2-6, with 8 positions matching TRBD1. The CDR3 totals 18 residues. The ends lost 0 bases at V and 4 bases at J; junction bases unmatched: 9. From germline, CDR1 is SGHDT and CDR2 YYEEEE. The full variable domain, with the rest looked up from reference TRBV5-6 and TRBJ2-6, is DAGVTQSPTHLIKTRGQQVTLRCSPKSGHDTVSWYQQALGQGPQFIFQYYEEEERQRGNFPDRFSGHQFPNYSSELNVNALLLGDSALYLCASSLGTGTWAGANVLTFGAGSRLTVL.

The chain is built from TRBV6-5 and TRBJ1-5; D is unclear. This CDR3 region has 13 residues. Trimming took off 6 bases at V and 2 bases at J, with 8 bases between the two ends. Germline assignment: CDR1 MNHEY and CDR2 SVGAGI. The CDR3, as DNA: TGTGCCAGCAGCAAAGGAGGCAATCAGCCCCAGCATTTT. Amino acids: CASSKGGNQPQHF.

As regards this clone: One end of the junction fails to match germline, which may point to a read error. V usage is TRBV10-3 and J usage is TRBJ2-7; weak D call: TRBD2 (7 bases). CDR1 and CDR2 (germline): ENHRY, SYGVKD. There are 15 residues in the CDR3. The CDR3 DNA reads TGTGCCATCAATGAGGGCGGGGGCGCCCTCTACGAGCAGTACTTC. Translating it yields CAINEGGGALYEQYF.

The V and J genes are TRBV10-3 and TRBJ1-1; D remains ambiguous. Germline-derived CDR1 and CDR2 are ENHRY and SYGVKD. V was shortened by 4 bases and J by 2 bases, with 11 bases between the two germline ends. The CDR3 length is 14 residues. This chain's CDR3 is CAISVNRENTEAFF. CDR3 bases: TGTGCCATCAGTGTCAACCGGGAAAACACTGAAGCTTTCTTT.

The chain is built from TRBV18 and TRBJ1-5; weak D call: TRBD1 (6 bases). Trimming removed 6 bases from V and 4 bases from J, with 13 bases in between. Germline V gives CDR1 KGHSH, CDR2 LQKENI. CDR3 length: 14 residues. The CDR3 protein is CASSAGTRNQPQHF. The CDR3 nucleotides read TGTGCCAGCTCCGCAGGGACACGTAATCAGCCCCAGCATTTT.

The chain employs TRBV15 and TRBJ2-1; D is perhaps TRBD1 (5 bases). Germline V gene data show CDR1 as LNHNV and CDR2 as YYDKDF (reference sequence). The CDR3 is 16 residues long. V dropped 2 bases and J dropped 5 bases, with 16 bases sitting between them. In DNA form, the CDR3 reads TGTGCCACCAGCAGATTAATTAACCAGGGAAACAATGAGCAGTTCTTC. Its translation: CATSRLINQGNNEQFF.

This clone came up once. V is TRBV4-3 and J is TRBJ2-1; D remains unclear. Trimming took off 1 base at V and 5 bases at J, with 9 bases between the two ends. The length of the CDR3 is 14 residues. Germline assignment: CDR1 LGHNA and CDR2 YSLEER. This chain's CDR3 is CASSQGLPNNEQFF. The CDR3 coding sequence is TGCGCCAGCAGCCAAGGACTGCCAAACAATGAGCAGTTCTTC.

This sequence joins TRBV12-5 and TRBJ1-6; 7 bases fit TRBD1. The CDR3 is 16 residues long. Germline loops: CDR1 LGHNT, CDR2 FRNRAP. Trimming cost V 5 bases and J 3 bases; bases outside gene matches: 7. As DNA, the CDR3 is TGTGCTAGTGGTCAGGACAGGACGAACTATAATTCACCCCTCCACTTT. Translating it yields CASGQDRTNYNSPLHF.